Reported below is one TCR beta chain. Trimming took off 6 bases at V and 6 bases at J, with 21 bases between the two ends. The germline gives CDR1 LNHDA, CDR2 SQIVND (reference sequence). This CDR3 has 17 amino acids. 13 Jbeta primers and 60 Vbeta primers were used for the PCR. TCRdb's copy holds only in-frame clones and misses some; the assay was immunoSEQ multiplex PCR. This table holds some 130,000 clones, approximately 80% found once. The data originate from a study of cytomegalovirus exposure and HLA in healthy donors. Sequenced material: PBMCs. The chain recombines TRBV19 with TRBJ1-6; D is ambiguous. This TCR was recovered from a male donor in good health and CMV-seronegative. The CDR3 loop reads CASRNNRELTLNSPLHF. The DNA for the CDR3 is TGTGCCAGTAGGAATAACCGGGAGTTGACCCTTAATTCACCCCTCCACTTT.